Given below is one T cell receptor beta chain in context. Its antigen is not identified. This sample is drawn from a study of shared clonotypes between healthy human individuals. Whole-study findings and limits: Read depth was anticipated to influence clonotype sharing among donors. A reduction in generation probabilities was seen for non-shared clonotypes relative to those shared by all four donors. Around 5.4% of naive CD4 clonotypes were common to a handful of donors.

Sequencing used immunoSEQ multiplex PCR; TCRdb keeps in-frame clones, though not all of them. This sample has about 690,000 clones; less than 95% occur once, and the top ten carry approximately 35%. This clonotype was obtained from a man between 18 and 35 years old in good health. Some clones in this sample may be carry-over from other donors' samples. The sequenced material came from memory CD8+ T cells from PBMCs. Noted subset: CD45RO+ cells pooled with CCR7-negative TemRA cells.

CDR3 sequence (DNA): TGTGCCACCAGCAGAGATTTCGCGGGATCTCAGCCCCAGCATTTT. Its protein is CATSRDFAGSQPQHF. The chain has TRBV15 and TRBJ1-5; no firm D call. CDR1 LNHNV and CDR2 YYDKDF come from the germline V gene (reference sequence). V dropped 0 bases and J dropped 6 bases, with 12 bases sitting between them. There are 15 residues in the CDR3.